This is a list of T cell receptor beta chains from one sample in a study of tumor-infiltrating lymphocytes in oesophageal squamous cell carcinoma. TCRdb independently ran MiXCR on the PCR reads; one entry per CDR3 protein. Of roughly 12,000 distinct CDR3 sequences in the sample, under 55% are singletons; the top ten hold approximately 14%. The sequenced sample was normal esophageal tissue next to the tumor. These receptors were taken from a male donor with esophageal squamous cell carcinoma. CDR3s include the opening cysteine and the closing phenylalanine or tryptophan. D genes are given only for firm matches. Not every row has a clone size; where given, it reads once, few, many or a size class.

TRBV12-3/TRBV12-4	TRBJ2-7	TRBD2	.	TGTGCCAGCAGCACGACTAGCGGGAGTGTCTACGAGCAGTACTTC	CASSTTSGSVYEQYF
TRBV12-3/TRBV12-4	TRBJ2-1	.	.	TGTGCCAGCAGTTTACCCCAGGGGAACAATGAGCAGTTCTTC	CASSLPQGNNEQFF
TRBV7-6	TRBJ2-5	TRBD2	few	TGTGCCAGCAGCTTAGGATCCGGACTAGCGGTCCAAGAGACCCAGTACTTC	CASSLGSGLAVQETQYF
TRBV7-6	TRBJ2-1	.	.	TGTGCCAGCAGCTTAGATATTTGGGGTGGGCAGTTCTTC	CASSLDIWGGQFF
TRBV10-3	TRBJ1-1	.	many	TGTGCCATCAGGGGGCGCGACACTGAAGCTTTCTTT	CAIRGRDTEAFF
TRBV20-1	TRBJ2-1	.	.	TGCAGTGCTAGAGACCCTCCTAGGAATGAGCAGTTCTTC	CSARDPPRNEQFF
TRBV6-1	TRBJ2-3	.	medium-sized	TGTGCCAGCAGTGGACTCGTAGCAGGGAAAGATACGCAGTATTTT	CASSGLVAGKDTQYF
TRBV7-6	TRBJ2-6	TRBD1	.	TGTGCCAGCAGCGGAGGACAGGGGTTCTCTGGGGCCAACGTCCTGACTTTC	CASSGGQGFSGANVLTF
TRBV11-2	TRBJ2-1	TRBD2	many	TGTGCCAGCTCACCAACTAGCGGGAGAGGTAATGAGCAGTTCTTC	CASSPTSGRGNEQFF
TRBV6-6	TRBJ2-7	.	.	TGTGCCAGCAGTTACTCCCCAGGGAGAGGCGAGCAGTACTTC	CASSYSPGRGEQYF
TRBV19	TRBJ1-5	.	few	TGTGCCAGCCGGGACAGCAATCAGCCCCAGCATTTT	CASRDSNQPQHF
TRBV7-2	TRBJ2-1	TRBD2	few	TGTGCCAGCAGCGACCGGACTAGCGGGACAAGGAATGAGCAGTTCTTC	CASSDRTSGTRNEQFF
TRBV7-6	TRBJ2-1	TRBD2	few	TGTGCCAGCAGCTGGGGGGGGGTGAATGAGCAGTTCTTC	CASSWGGVNEQFF
TRBV23-1	TRBJ2-7	TRBD2	.	TGCGCCAGGATCCTAGCGGGGGGGTCCAACCTTTCCTACGAGCAGTACTTC	CARILAGGSNLSYEQYF
TRBV7-1	TRBJ2-1	.	.	TGTGCCAGCAGGGGGGGGAGGGGGACCTGGGGTAATGAGCAGTTCTTC	CASRGGRGTWGNEQFF
TRBV6-7	TRBJ2-3	TRBD1	medium-sized	TGTGCCAGCAGTTACAGTTACAGGGGTGGCACAGATACGCAGTATTTT	CASSYSYRGGTDTQYF
TRBV7-8	TRBJ2-1	.	few	TGTGCCAGCATCCCAATGCGAGAAAACAATGAGCAGTTCTTC	CASIPMRENNEQFF
TRBV24-1	TRBJ2-3	.	.	TGTGCCACCAGTGACCGGGGCTGGGCAGATACGCAGTATTTT	CATSDRGWADTQYF
TRBV4-2	TRBJ2-6	.	.	TGTGCCAGCAGCCAAGAACGGGGCTCTGGGGCCAACGTCCTGACTTTC	CASSQERGSGANVLTF
TRBV7-2	TRBJ2-5	TRBD1	few	TGTGCCAGCAGCTTAGGCCCAGGGGGAGAGACCCAGTACTTC	CASSLGPGGETQYF
TRBV7-3	TRBJ2-1	TRBD2	few	TGTGCCAGCAGCTCCGGACTAGCGGGAGGGCACTATGAGCAGTTCTTC	CASSSGLAGGHYEQFF
TRBV18	TRBJ1-3	.	few	TGTGCCAGCTCCCTTGGACAGCCAAACTCTGGAAACACCATATATTTT	CASSLGQPNSGNTIYF
TRBV7-4	TRBJ2-1	TRBD1	.	TGTGCCAGCAGCCAGACCAGGGACAGGGTAAGGAATGAGCAGTTCTTC	CASSQTRDRVRNEQFF
TRBV12-3/TRBV12-4	TRBJ2-2	TRBD1	medium-sized	TGTGCCAGCAGAGGACAGGGCCCACCCGGGGAGCTGTTTTTT	CASRGQGPPGELFF
TRBV7-4	TRBJ2-5	.	few	TGTGCCAGCAGCGAGGGTGTGATTGGTGAGACCCAGTACTTC	CASSEGVIGETQYF
TRBV11-2	TRBJ2-5	.	medium-sized	TGTGCCAGCAGCGAACAGGTCAAGCAGTACTTC	CASSEQVKQYF
TRBV7-6	TRBJ2-5	TRBD1	few	TGTGCTAGCAGCCTTAAGGGACAGAGTGCCCAGTACTTC	CASSLKGQSAQYF
TRBV12-3/TRBV12-4	TRBJ2-7	TRBD2	.	TGTGCCAGCAGTGGACTAGCGGGTCCCAGGAGCTCCTACAATGAGCAGTACTTC	CASSGLAGPRSSYNEQYF
TRBV5-1	TRBJ2-5	TRBD2	few	TGCGCCAGCAGCTTGGCCGTTTTGGCGGGGGGAGAGACCCAGTACTTC	CASSLAVLAGGETQYF
TRBV18	TRBJ2-1	TRBD2	many	TGTGCCAGCTCACCACCTGTTGCGGGAGGGCGGGATGAGCAGTTCTTC	CASSPPVAGGRDEQFF
TRBV7-2	TRBJ2-1	.	few	TGTGCCAGCAGCTTACAGGTGCGGGATGAGCAGTTCTTC	CASSLQVRDEQFF
TRBV7-2	TRBJ2-5	TRBD2	.	TGTGCCAGCAGCCTAGCGGGGATATCCACAGATACGCAGTACTTC	CASSLAGISTDTQYF
TRBV7-3	TRBJ1-1	.	.	TGTGCCAGCAGCTTAACCCCATTGAGGGACACTGAAGCTTTCTTT	CASSLTPLRDTEAFF
TRBV10-1	TRBJ2-2	.	many	TGCGCCAGCAGTAGACAGGTAGCCGGGGAGCTGTTTTTT	CASSRQVAGELFF
TRBV11-2	TRBJ2-3	.	.	TGTGCCAGCAGCTCCCTGGGTGTGGGTACGCAGTATTTT	CASSSLGVGTQYF
TRBV18	TRBJ2-7	.	few	TGTGCCAGCTCACCGACGGACGGCTCCTACGAGCAGTACTTC	CASSPTDGSYEQYF
TRBV7-9	TRBJ1-2	.	medium-sized	TGTGCCAGCACCCCCGGCTCGGGGCGAGGCTACACCTTC	CASTPGSGRGYTF
TRBV27	TRBJ2-3	.	many	TGTGCCAGCAGTTTTGATCAAGATACGCAGTATTTT	CASSFDQDTQYF
TRBV7-4	TRBJ2-5	.	.	TGTGCCAGCAGCATCCTAGATGGACAGATTTGGCGACTGGTTAAAGAGACCCAGTACTTC	CASSILDGQIWRLVKETQYF
TRBV12-5	TRBJ2-5	.	.	TGTGCTAGTGGTTTGCCCACAGAGCCTGGGGAGACCCAGTACTTC	CASGLPTEPGETQYF
TRBV6-1	TRBJ2-1	TRBD2	.	TGTGCCAGCAAAGGACTAGCGGGAGCCTCGTTCAATGAGCAGTTCTTC	CASKGLAGASFNEQFF
TRBV12-3/TRBV12-4	TRBJ2-1	.	few	TGTGCCAGCAGTTTGGACGGGGCCTTAGCTGAGCAGTTCTTC	CASSLDGALAEQFF
TRBV7-2	TRBJ2-3	.	few	TGTGCCAGCAGCTTGGGCACAGATACGCAGTATTTT	CASSLGTDTQYF
TRBV7-9	TRBJ2-1	TRBD1	large	TGTGCCAGCACCGCGGACAGGGACTACAATGAGCAGTTCTTC	CASTADRDYNEQFF
TRBV7-7	TRBJ2-5	.	.	TGTGCTAGCAGCACTACGTTTGAGGATGGAGAGACCCAGTACTTC	CASSTTFEDGETQYF
TRBV14	TRBJ2-1	TRBD2	.	TGTACCAGCAGCCAAGACGGGACTAGCGGTCGTTTCTCCTACGAGCAGTTCTTC	CTSSQDGTSGRFSYEQFF